These 19 T cell receptor beta chains came from one sample sequenced in a study of cytomegalovirus exposure and HLA in healthy donors. A multiplex PCR was run with 60 Vbeta primers and 13 Jbeta primers. TCRdb's copy holds only in-frame clones and misses some; the assay was immunoSEQ multiplex PCR. The sample yields under 150,000 clones, around three quarters seen once. The sequencing sample was made of PBMCs. These receptor sequences come from a man aged 30-40 years in good health and CMV-seronegative.

This clone turned up a few times. The genes are TRBV4-1 and TRBJ2-7; the D is unclear. V was trimmed by 0 bases and J by 5 bases, leaving 5 bases between them. CDR3 length: 12 residues. Per the germline V gene, CDR1 is MGHRA and CDR2 is YSYEKL. The CDR3 reads CASSQDSHEQYF. CDR3 nucleotide sequence: TGCGCCAGCAGCCAAGATAGCCACGAGCAGTACTTC.

This chain connects TRBV27 to TRBJ2-5; TRBD2 agrees at 8 bases. Germline V CDR1 and CDR2: MNHEY, SMNVEV (reference sequence). CDR3 length equals 12 residues. With V trimmed by 10 bases and J by 7 bases, 8 bases remained unmatched. The CDR3 coding sequence is TGTGCCATTCCGGGACTAGTGGTGACCCAGTACTTC. The encoded protein is CAIPGLVVTQYF.

The rearrangement uses TRBV7-2 and TRBJ2-5, with a weak D call TRBD2 (6 bases). The CDR3 extends over 14 amino acids. The germline V gene encodes CDR1 SGHTA and CDR2 FQGNSA. Trimming removed 1 base at V and 1 base at J, with 7 bases between. CDR3 sequence (DNA): TGTGCCAGCAGCTTAGTGCGGGGCCAAGAGACCCAGTACTTC. Translation gives CASSLVRGQETQYF.

This clone was observed a few times. Here the CDR3 DNA reads TGTGCCAGCAGTGAAAGTGTCAGTTTGAACACTGAAGCTTTCTTT. As protein: CASSESVSLNTEAFF. The chain uses TRBV6-1 and TRBJ1-1, with unresolved D. The V gene lost 2 bases and the J gene lost 0 bases, with 10 bases spanning the gap. Germline-derived CDR1 and CDR2 are MNHNS and SASEGT. CDR3 length equals 15 residues.

The CDR3 coding sequence is TGTGCCAGCCAGGACCGACTAGTTGTCGGGGAGCTGTTTTTT. Protein: CASQDRLVVGELFF. This chain joins TRBV19 and TRBJ2-2; a possible D gene is TRBD2 (6 bases). V gave up 9 bases and J gave up 7 bases, with 18 bases separating them. The CDR3 has 14 amino acids. Germline V gene sequence: CDR1 LNHDA, CDR2 SQIVND (reference sequence).

The chain is built from TRBV4-3 and TRBJ1-2; D unresolved. Trimming stripped 4 bases from V and 1 base from J, with 7 bases between. This CDR3 region has 13 residues. Germline V gives CDR1 LGHNA, CDR2 YSLEER. The CDR3 protein is CASSRGSNYGYTF. DNA of the CDR3: TGCGCCAGCAGCCGTGGGAGTAACTATGGCTACACCTTC.

This chain links TRBV29-1 with TRBJ1-1; maybe TRBD1 (6 bases). The V end lost 6 bases, the J end lost 2 bases, and 16 bases lay between the germline ends. The CDR3 totals 14 residues. Germline values: CDR1 SQVTM, CDR2 ANQGSEA. The CDR3 nucleotides are TGCAGCGTCGTCGCTTCAGGGGCTAACACTGAAGCTTTCTTT. Residues: CSVVASGANTEAFF.

This chain connects TRBV27 to TRBJ1-2, with D possibly matching TRBD1 (5 bases). Trimming pared 2 bases from V and 6 bases from J, leaving 16 bases between. The CDR3 consists of 15 residues. Germline values: CDR1 MNHEY, CDR2 SMNVEV (reference sequence). This CDR3 is CASSLSLGTGDGYTF. CDR3 nucleotides: TGTGCCAGCAGTTTAAGTCTTGGGACGGGAGATGGCTACACCTTC.

A note on this clone: At one end, the junction sequence differs from germline, possibly due to a read error. The rearrangement uses TRBV7-9 and TRBJ2-1; TRBD2 aligns across 9 bases. Germline CDR1 SEHNR, CDR2 FQNEAQ (reference sequence). CDR3 length: 15 residues. DNA of the CDR3: TGTGCCAGCAGCTTTAGCGGGAGCTCCTACAATGGGCAGTTCTTC. This codes for CASSFSGSSYNGQFF.

V usage is TRBV7-2 and J usage is TRBJ2-1; D uncertain. V dropped 8 bases and J dropped 2 bases, with 16 bases sitting between them. The length of the CDR3 is 15 residues. Germline V gene lookup returns CDR1 SGHTA and CDR2 FQGNSA. CDR3 loop: CASGSRRGPYNEQFF. The CDR3 DNA reads as TGTGCCAGCGGTTCCAGACGTGGGCCCTACAATGAGCAGTTCTTC.

The chain couples TRBV29-1 to TRBJ2-7; the D gene is possibly TRBD1 (5 bases). V was pared by 3 bases and J by 6 bases, with 12 bases between. Germline CDR1 reads SQVTM; CDR2 reads ANQGSEA. This CDR3 is 12 amino acids long. The CDR3 DNA reads as TGCAGCGTTGAGGTGGACAAGGGCGAGCAGTACTTC. Translation gives CSVEVDKGEQYF.

The chain employs TRBV14 and TRBJ1-4; TRBD1 matches 10 bases. Trimming cost V 3 bases and J 8 bases; bases outside gene matches: 9. The germline gives CDR1 SGHDN, CDR2 FVKESK. The CDR3 is made up of 16 amino acids. The CDR3 is CASSHIYGTGDEKLFF. CDR3 DNA sequence: TGTGCCAGCAGCCACATCTACGGGACAGGGGACGAAAAACTGTTTTTT. Together with reference TRBV14 and TRBJ1-4, the CDR3 gives the full variable domain: EAGVTQFPSHSVIEKGQTVTLRCDPISGHDNLYWYRRVMGKEIKFLLHFVKESKQDESGMPNNRFLAERTGGTYSTLKVQPAELEDSGVYFCASSHIYGTGDEKLFFGSGTQLSVL.

The rearrangement links TRBV19 to TRBJ1-5; weak D call: TRBD1 (5 bases). Germline-derived CDR1 and CDR2 are LNHDA and SQIVND (reference sequence). Trimming cost V 5 bases and J 1 base, with 6 bases left between them. The CDR3 is made up of 13 amino acids. CDR3 coding DNA: TGTGCCAGTAGTGGGGCAAGCAATCAGCCCCAGCATTTT. Protein product: CASSGASNQPQHF.

The chain combines TRBV6-5 with TRBJ1-5; D uncertain. Germline CDR1 and CDR2: MNHEY and SVGAGI. V was pared by 3 bases and J by 5 bases, with 8 bases between. The CDR3 runs to 13 residues. DNA for the CDR3: TGTGCCAGCAGTTATCGGTTAGATCAGCCCCAGCATTTT. This encodes CASSYRLDQPQHF.

This clone showed up just a few times. V usage is TRBV5-6 and J usage is TRBJ1-5; 7 nucleotides line up with TRBD1. Trimming took 4 bases from V and 5 from J; bases not matched to a gene: 12. The CDR3 is 16 amino acids. CDR1 is SGHDT, CDR2 YYEEEE, per germline. The DNA of the CDR3 is TGTGCCAGCAGCCCCTTTCGGGACAGCCACTATCAGCCCCAGCATTTT. It specifies CASSPFRDSHYQPQHF.

J is TRBJ2-7 and V is TRBV5-1; D uncertain. CDR3 length: 13 residues. V lost 4 bases and J 3 bases, leaving 11 bases between the germline ends. The germline gives CDR1 SGHRS, CDR2 YFSETQ. CDR3 nucleotide sequence: TGCGCCAGCAGCCTCGAGGTTAACTACGAGCAGTACTTC. It is translated as CASSLEVNYEQYF.

The chain links TRBV7-2 to TRBJ1-2, with TRBD1 identical over 12 bases. Germline V gene sequence: CDR1 SGHTA, CDR2 FQGNSA. The CDR3 loop spans 16 amino acids. With V trimmed by 5 bases and J by 14 bases, 18 bases remained unmatched. The CDR3 sequence is CASSPGTGGAGFGSTF. The CDR3 DNA reads TGTGCCAGCAGCCCTGGGACAGGGGGCGCGGGTTTTGGTAGTACCTTC.

The chain is built from TRBV5-1 and TRBJ2-5; D is uncertain. Germline V gene data show CDR1 as SGHRS and CDR2 as YFSETQ. Trimming cost V 2 bases and J 0 bases, with 8 bases left between them. The CDR3 sequence is 14 residues long. Here the CDR3 reads CASSFGGYQETQYF. CDR3 nucleotides: TGCGCCAGCAGCTTCGGCGGCTACCAAGAGACCCAGTACTTC.

This rearrangement joins TRBV6-7 to TRBJ2-3; 7 nucleotides match TRBD1. Being an ORF, TRBV6-7 has a function that is uncertain. This CDR3 is 16 amino acids long. V lost 4 bases, J lost 2 bases, and 9 bases stayed unmatched. The CDR3 DNA follows: TGTGCCAGCAGTTTTGCACCCAGGGGGAACACAGATACGCAGTATTTT. Its translation is CASSFAPRGNTDTQYF.